This is a list of T cell receptor beta chains from one sample in a study of cytomegalovirus exposure and HLA in healthy donors. The data were produced by immunoSEQ multiplex PCR, yet TCRdb's version contains in-frame clones alone and is incomplete. The data hold around 160,000 clones, with roughly 80% observed a single time. Sequenced input: PBMCs. Receptor source: a man in his fifties in good health and CMV-seropositive. CDR3s include the opening cysteine and the closing phenylalanine or tryptophan. A D gene is named only where the DNA matches it firmly. Size is omitted from some rows. Given values are once, few, many or a class for expanded clones.

cdr3_aa cdr3_nt j_call d_call cdr3_length clone_size v_call
CASTYGGTGTDTQYF TGCGCCAGCACCTACGGAGGGACAGGCACAGATACGCAGTATTTT TRBJ2-3 NA 15 NA TRBV5-1
CSVVEGARNTEAFF TGCAGCGTTGTTGAAGGGGCGCGGAACACTGAAGCTTTCTTT TRBJ1-1 NA 14 NA TRBV29-1
CASTPGESNQPQHF TGTGCCAGCACCCCCGGGGAGAGCAATCAGCCCCAGCATTTT TRBJ1-5 NA 14 NA TRBV7-9
CTFTGTGAHSAYNEQFF TGCACCTTTACCGGGACAGGGGCCCATTCTGCCTACAATGAGCAGTTCTTC TRBJ2-1 TRBD1 17 NA TRBV29-1
CASSLVKQGNSPLHF TGTGCCAGCAGTTTAGTCAAACAGGGTAATTCACCCCTCCACTTT TRBJ1-6 NA 15 once TRBV27
CATSSGGGAKEQYF TGTGCCACCAGCTCTGGCGGGGGGGCGAAGGAGCAGTACTTC TRBJ2-7 TRBD2 14 few TRBV15
CASSFPGGGQPQHF TGTGCCAGCAGCTTTCCGGGAGGCGGGCAGCCCCAGCATTTT TRBJ1-5 NA 14 NA TRBV7-2
CASSKQGNTEAFF TGTGCCAGCAGTAAACAGGGAAACACTGAAGCTTTCTTT TRBJ1-1 NA 13 NA TRBV28
CASSDRGDTDTQYF TGTGCCAGCAGTGACAGGGGAGACACAGATACGCAGTATTTT TRBJ2-3 NA 14 NA TRBV6-1
CASARSMNTEAFF TGTGCCAGCGCGCGGTCAATGAACACTGAAGCTTTCTTT TRBJ1-1 NA 13 NA TRBV9
CASSFMTGQGLDTQYF TGTGCCAGCAGCTTCATGACGGGACAGGGCTTAGATACGCAGTATTTT TRBJ2-3 TRBD1 16 NA TRBV7-9
CASGLEGGAFTDTQYF TGTGCTAGTGGTTTGGAGGGGGGGGCCTTCACAGATACGCAGTATTTT TRBJ2-3 NA 16 NA TRBV12-5
CASSLSTGGAGTQYF TGTGCCAGCAGTTTATCGACGGGGGGGGCAGGGACCCAGTACTTC TRBJ2-5 TRBD2 15 NA TRBV27
CASRDTGPNGQPQHF TGTGCCAGCAGAGACACAGGGCCCAATGGACAGCCCCAGCATTTT TRBJ1-5 NA 15 once TRBV28
CASSPDRVFNQPQHF TGTGCCAGCAGCCCCGACAGGGTCTTCAATCAGCCCCAGCATTTT TRBJ1-5 TRBD1 15 NA TRBV7-2
CASSSPGATDTQYF TGCGCCAGCAGCTCCCCGGGAGCCACAGATACGCAGTATTTT TRBJ2-3 NA 14 once TRBV5-1
CASSEDYVSGNTIYF TGTGCCAGCAGTGAAGACTACGTCTCTGGAAACACCATATATTTT TRBJ1-3 NA 15 NA TRBV6-1
CASSVGVLRPSSGNTIYF TGTGCCAGCAGCGTAGGTGTTCTCAGGCCGAGCTCTGGAAACACCATATATTTT TRBJ1-3 NA 18 NA TRBV9
CATSREYSGANVLTF TGTGCCACCAGCAGAGAGTACTCTGGGGCCAACGTCCTGACTTTC TRBJ2-6 NA 15 NA TRBV15
CASRLIETDTQYF TGTGCCAGCAGGCTGATTGAGACAGATACGCAGTATTTT TRBJ2-3 NA 13 few TRBV2
CASSPQGVGNTIYF TGTGCCAGCTCACCTCAGGGGGTTGGAAACACCATATATTTT TRBJ1-3 TRBD1 14 NA TRBV18
CAWSQTGDSPLHF TGTGCCTGGAGCCAGACAGGGGATTCACCCCTCCACTTT TRBJ1-6 TRBD1 13 once TRBV30
CASSWGTGDGYTF TGCGCCAGCAGCTGGGGGACAGGGGATGGCTACACCTTC TRBJ1-2 TRBD1 13 NA TRBV5-1
CASSRGGETQYF TGTGCCAGCAGCCGGGGGGGGGAGACCCAGTACTTC TRBJ2-5 TRBD2 12 NA TRBV7-6
CASRRSAGAVTQYF TGTGCCAGCAGGCGATCAGCGGGGGCTGTTACGCAGTATTTT TRBJ2-3 TRBD2 14 few TRBV6-5
CASSGQFVGNQPQHF TGCGCCAGCAGTGGACAGTTTGTAGGCAATCAGCCCCAGCATTTT TRBJ1-5 NA 15 NA TRBV10-1
CASSARLAGDTDTQYF TGTGCCAGCAGCGCCCGACTAGCGGGGGACACAGATACGCAGTATTTT TRBJ2-3 TRBD2 16 few TRBV9
CAISESTTGTGGLGANVLTF TGTGCCATCAGTGAGTCGACAACCGGGACAGGGGGCTTAGGGGCCAACGTCCTGACTTTC TRBJ2-6 TRBD1 20 NA TRBV10-3
CASSPQGATQYF TGTGCCAGCAGCCCCCAGGGGGCTACGCAGTATTTT TRBJ2-3 TRBD1 12 NA TRBV7-2
CASSLAGGHGNEQFF TGTGCCAGCAGCCTAGCGGGGGGGCACGGGAATGAGCAGTTCTTC TRBJ2-1 TRBD2 15 few TRBV6-4
CASSQGQGNQPQHF TGTGCCAGCAGCCAGGGACAGGGCAATCAGCCCCAGCATTTT TRBJ1-5 TRBD1 14 few TRBV7-9
CASGHSYRGYTF TGTGCCAGCGGGCACTCCTACAGGGGCTACACCTTC TRBJ1-2 NA 12 NA TRBV28
CASSVGTGTQETQYF TGTGCCAGCAGTGTGGGGACAGGGACCCAAGAGACCCAGTACTTC TRBJ2-5 TRBD1 15 few TRBV6-4
CASSREAGGLGDTQYF TGTGCCAGTAGTAGGGAAGCGGGGGGGCTGGGAGATACGCAGTATTTT TRBJ2-3 TRBD2 16 NA TRBV19
CASLRDRPYEQYF TGTGCCAGCCTCCGGGACAGGCCCTACGAGCAGTACTTC TRBJ2-7 TRBD1 13 NA TRBV5-8
CASRPNLSYEQYF TGTGCCAGCAGGCCGAACCTATCCTACGAGCAGTACTTC TRBJ2-7 NA 13 NA TRBV27
CASSQEEGTGGTEAFF TGCGCCAGCAGCCAAGAAGAGGGCACGGGTGGTACTGAAGCTTTCTTT TRBJ1-1 NA 16 few TRBV5-4
CSVVRDSSYNEQFF TGCAGCGTCGTCCGGGACAGCTCCTACAATGAGCAGTTCTTC TRBJ2-1 TRBD1 14 NA TRBV29-1
CASSQDPLREQFF TGCGCCAGCAGCCAAGATCCCCTGCGTGAGCAGTTCTTC TRBJ2-1 NA 13 NA TRBV4-3
CASRELGGSNQPQHF TGTGCCAGCAGGGAGCTGGGGGGGAGCAATCAGCCCCAGCATTTT TRBJ1-5 NA 15 NA TRBV6-1
CASSESRGLNQPQHF TGTGCCAGCAGTGAAAGCAGGGGTTTAAATCAGCCCCAGCATTTT TRBJ1-5 NA 15 NA TRBV6-1
CATSRDPTSQGGGQPQHF TGTGCCACCAGCAGAGATCCTACCTCGCAGGGGGGTGGTCAGCCCCAGCATTTT TRBJ1-5 TRBD1 18 NA TRBV15
CASSQLQLLSYGYTF TGTGCCAGCAGCCAATTACAGCTGCTGAGCTATGGCTACACCTTC TRBJ1-2 NA 15 NA TRBV7-9
CASSLGTSGGAGETQYF TGCGCCAGCAGCTTGGGGACTAGCGGGGGGGCCGGTGAGACCCAGTACTTC TRBJ2-5 TRBD2 17 NA TRBV5-1
CASSLGQMYQETQYF TGTGCCAGCAGCCTGGGACAGATGTACCAAGAGACCCAGTACTTC TRBJ2-5 TRBD1 15 NA TRBV6-5
CASSRRQGKTDTQYF TGTGCCAGCAGCCGACGACAGGGGAAGACAGATACGCAGTATTTT TRBJ2-3 TRBD1 15 NA TRBV7-2
CASSYSPGNEQYF TGTGCCAGCTCCTACTCTCCGGGGAACGAGCAGTACTTC TRBJ2-7 NA 13 once TRBV7-9